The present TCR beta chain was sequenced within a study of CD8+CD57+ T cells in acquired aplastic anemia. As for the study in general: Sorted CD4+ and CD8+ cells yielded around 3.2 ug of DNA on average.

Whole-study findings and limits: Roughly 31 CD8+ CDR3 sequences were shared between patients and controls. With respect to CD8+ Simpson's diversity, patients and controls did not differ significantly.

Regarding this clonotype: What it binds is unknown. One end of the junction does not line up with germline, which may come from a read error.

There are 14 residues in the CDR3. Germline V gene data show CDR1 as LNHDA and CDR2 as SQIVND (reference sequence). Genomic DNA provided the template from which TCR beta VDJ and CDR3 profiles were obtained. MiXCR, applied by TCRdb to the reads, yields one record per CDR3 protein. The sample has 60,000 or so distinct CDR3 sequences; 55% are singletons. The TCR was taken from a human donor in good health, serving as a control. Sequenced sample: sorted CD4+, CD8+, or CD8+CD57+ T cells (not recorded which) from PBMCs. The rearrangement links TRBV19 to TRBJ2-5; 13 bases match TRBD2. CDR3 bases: TGTGCCGGTAGGACTAGCGGGAGCCAAGAGACCCAGTACTTC. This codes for CAGRTSGSQETQYF.